The next 7 T cell receptor beta chains were all read from a single sample in a study of OX40 agonist ivuxolimab in advanced cancers. Clones were sequenced by immunoSEQ multiplex PCR, and TCRdb holds only the in-frame ones, with some missing. This sample has 57,000 or so clones, with 85% found just once. Source: CD4+ or CD8+ T cells sorted from blood, taken in a trial of the OX40 agonist ivuxolimab. Receptor source: an adult with an advanced solid tumor such as melanoma, head and neck, liver or kidney cancer.

CDR3 residues: CASSGQSYEQYF. The CDR3 DNA reads as TGTGCCAGCAGCGGACAGTCCTACGAGCAGTACTTC. The chain recombines TRBV25-1 with TRBJ2-7; D is possibly TRBD1 (6 bases). Germline CDR1 is MGHDK and CDR2 is SYGVNS. The CDR3 is 12 residues long. V was clipped by 6 bases and J by 1 base, with 7 bases between them.

V is TRBV5-4 and J is TRBJ2-5, with D possibly being TRBD2 (6 bases). The CDR3 length is 13 residues. Trimming left V 6 bases short and J 1 base short, with 10 bases between. Germline lookup yields CDR1 SGHNT and CDR2 YYREEE (reference sequence). The CDR3 loop is CASNSGVQETQYF. In nucleotides, the CDR3 is TGTGCCAGCAACTCGGGAGTCCAAGAGACCCAGTACTTC.

The chain has TRBV7-2 and TRBJ1-1; 12 bases align to TRBD1. V trimming: 5 bases; J trimming: 5 bases; junction bases outside the gene matches: 12. CDR1 SGHTA and CDR2 FQGNSA come from the germline V gene. The CDR3 has 17 residues. The CDR3 sequence: CASSRWGQGASGTEAFF. DNA for the CDR3: TGTGCCAGCAGCCGATGGGGACAGGGGGCGTCTGGGACTGAAGCTTTCTTT. Complete variable domain (other parts from reference TRBV7-2 and TRBJ1-1): GAGVSQSPSNKVTEKGKDVELRCDPISGHTALYWYRQSLGQGLEFLIYFQGNSAPDKSGLPSDRFSAERTGGSVSTLTIQRTQQEDSAVYLCASSRWGQGASGTEAFFGQGTRLTVV.

This clone was seen only once. The chain carries TRBV20-1 and TRBJ2-3; the D is unclear. The CDR3 is 11 amino acids. Trimming stripped 4 bases from V and 6 bases from J, with 8 bases between. The germline V gene encodes CDR1 DFQATT and CDR2 SNEGSKA (reference sequence). This CDR3 reads CSATNSDTQYF. The DNA for the CDR3 is TGCAGTGCTACGAATAGCGATACGCAGTATTTT.

The chain uses TRBV15 and TRBJ1-4; D remains unclear. CDR1 LNHNV and CDR2 YYDKDF come from the germline V gene (reference sequence). The V end lost 0 bases, the J end lost 7 bases, and 9 bases lay between the germline ends. This CDR3 has 14 amino acids. The CDR3 DNA sequence: TGTGCCACCAGCAGAGATATTTTAGGTGAAAAACTGTTTTTT. Residues: CATSRDILGEKLFF.

The chain joins TRBV30 to TRBJ1-3, with TRBD1 as a possible D gene (6 bases). Germline loops: CDR1 GTSNPN, CDR2 SVGIG (reference sequence). The V end lost 2 bases, the J end lost 4 bases, and 9 bases lay between the germline ends. This CDR3 has 13 residues. CDR3: CAWSTGRGNTIYF. For the CDR3, the DNA is TGTGCCTGGAGTACAGGGCGAGGAAACACCATATATTTT.

The V gene is TRBV6-1, the J gene TRBJ2-5, with D possibly matching TRBD2 (7 bases). This CDR3 region has 14 residues. The germline V gene encodes CDR1 MNHNS and CDR2 SASEGT. Trimming removed 7 bases at V and 5 bases at J, with 17 bases between. CDR3 sequence reads: CASMAYGRGETQYF. The CDR3 coding sequence is TGTGCCAGCATGGCCTATGGGAGGGGGGAGACCCAGTACTTC.